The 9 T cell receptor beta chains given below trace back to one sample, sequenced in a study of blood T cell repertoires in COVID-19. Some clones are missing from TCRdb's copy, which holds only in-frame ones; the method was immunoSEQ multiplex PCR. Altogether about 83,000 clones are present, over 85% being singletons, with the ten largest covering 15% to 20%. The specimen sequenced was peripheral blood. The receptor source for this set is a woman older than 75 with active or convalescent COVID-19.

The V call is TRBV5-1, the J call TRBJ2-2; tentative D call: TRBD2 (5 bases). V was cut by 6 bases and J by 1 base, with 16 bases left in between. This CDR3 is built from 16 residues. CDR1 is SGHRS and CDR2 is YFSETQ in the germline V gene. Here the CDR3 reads CASTREVLGNTGELFF. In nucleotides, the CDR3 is TGCGCCAGCACCCGGGAAGTATTGGGGAACACCGGGGAGCTGTTTTTT.

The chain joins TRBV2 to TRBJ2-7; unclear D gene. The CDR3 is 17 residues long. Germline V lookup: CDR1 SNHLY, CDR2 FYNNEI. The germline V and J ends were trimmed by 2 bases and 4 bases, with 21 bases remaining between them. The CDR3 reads CASSESMGSFTSYEQYF. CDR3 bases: TGTGCCAGCAGTGAATCGATGGGCAGCTTCACCTCTTACGAGCAGTACTTC.

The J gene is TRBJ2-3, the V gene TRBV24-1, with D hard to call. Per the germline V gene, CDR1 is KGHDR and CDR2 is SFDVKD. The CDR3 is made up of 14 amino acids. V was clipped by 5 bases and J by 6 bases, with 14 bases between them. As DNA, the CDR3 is TGTGCCACCAGTGGCGGAAAACGGTCCGATACGCAGTATTTT. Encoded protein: CATSGGKRSDTQYF.

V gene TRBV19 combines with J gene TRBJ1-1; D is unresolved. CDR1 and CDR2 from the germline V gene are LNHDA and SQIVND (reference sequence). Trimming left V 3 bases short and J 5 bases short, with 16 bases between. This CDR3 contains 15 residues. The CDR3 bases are TGTGCCAGTAGTATCCCATCCTTCCGAGGGACTGAAGCTTTCTTT. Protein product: CASSIPSFRGTEAFF.

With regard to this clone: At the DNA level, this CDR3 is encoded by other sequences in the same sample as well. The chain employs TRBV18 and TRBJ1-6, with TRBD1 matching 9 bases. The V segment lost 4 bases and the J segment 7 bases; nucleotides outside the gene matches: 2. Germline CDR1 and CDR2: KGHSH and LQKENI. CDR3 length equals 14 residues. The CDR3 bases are TGTGCCAGCTCACGGGACAGGGAAAATTCACCCCTCCACTTT. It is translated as CASSRDRENSPLHF.

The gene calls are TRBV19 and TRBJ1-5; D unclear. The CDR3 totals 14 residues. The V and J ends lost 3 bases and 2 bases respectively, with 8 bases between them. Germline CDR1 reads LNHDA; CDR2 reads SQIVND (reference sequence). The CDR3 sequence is CASSIMAGNQPQHF. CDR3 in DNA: TGTGCCAGTAGTATTATGGCGGGCAATCAGCCCCAGCATTTT.

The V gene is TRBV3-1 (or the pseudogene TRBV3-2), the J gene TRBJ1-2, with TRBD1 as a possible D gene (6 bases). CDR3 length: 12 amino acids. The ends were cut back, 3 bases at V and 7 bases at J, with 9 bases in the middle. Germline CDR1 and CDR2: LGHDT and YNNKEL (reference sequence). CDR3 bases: TGTGCCAGCAGCCAGGGGGCCTCTGGCTACACCTTC. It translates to CASSQGASGYTF.

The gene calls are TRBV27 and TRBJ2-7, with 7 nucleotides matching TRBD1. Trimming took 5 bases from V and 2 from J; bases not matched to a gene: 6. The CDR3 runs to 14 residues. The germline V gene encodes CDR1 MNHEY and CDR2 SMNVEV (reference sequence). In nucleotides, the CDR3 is TGTGCCAGCAGTAAACGACAGGGTCCCTACGAGCAGTACTTC. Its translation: CASSKRQGPYEQYF.

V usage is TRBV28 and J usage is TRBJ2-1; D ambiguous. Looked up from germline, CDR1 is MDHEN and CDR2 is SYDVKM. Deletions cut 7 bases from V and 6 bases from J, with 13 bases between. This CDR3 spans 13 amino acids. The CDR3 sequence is CASKPQHSNEQFF. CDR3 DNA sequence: TGTGCCAGCAAGCCCCAACACAGCAATGAGCAGTTCTTC.